Presented here are 23 T cell receptor beta chains from one specimen sequenced in a study of shared clonotypes between healthy human individuals. Profiled with immunoSEQ multiplex PCR; TCRdb holds only in-frame clones, not every one. The sample has roughly 760,000 clones, 74% seen once; the top ten hold around 1.6%. The sample was memory CD4+ T cells sorted from blood. Subset denoted: CD45RA-negative fraction. The source of these receptors is a woman aged 25 to 39 in good health.

The V gene is TRBV27, the J gene TRBJ2-7, with 11 bases that match TRBD2. This CDR3 comprises 16 residues. Trimming at V came to 6 bases and at J to 6 bases, leaving 13 bases not matched to a gene. Germline values: CDR1 MNHEY, CDR2 SMNVEV (reference sequence). In nucleotides, the CDR3 is TGTGCCAGCAGCCTGCTGACTAGCGGGATACGACCCGAGCAGTACTTC. Its protein is CASSLLTSGIRPEQYF.

The gene calls are TRBV30 and TRBJ2-1; TRBD2 agrees at 12 bases. V was pared by 2 bases and J by 5 bases, with 19 bases of the junction left unmatched. Per the germline V gene, CDR1 is GTSNPN and CDR2 is SVGIG (reference sequence). The CDR3 loop spans 20 amino acids. CDR3: CAWSLKTSGRGGFINNEQFF. The CDR3 region has the DNA TGTGCCTGGAGTCTTAAGACTAGCGGGAGAGGGGGATTTATTAACAATGAGCAGTTCTTC.

This chain uses TRBV6-5 with TRBJ2-4; 9 bases match TRBD2. The germline CDR1 and CDR2 sequences are MNHEY and SVGAGI. With 6 bases clipped from V and 2 bases from J, the junction kept 2 bases outside the gene matches. This CDR3 comprises 14 residues. The CDR3 here is CASSPSGTKNIQYF. The CDR3, as DNA: TGTGCCAGCAGCCCTAGCGGGACCAAAAACATTCAGTACTTC.

The genes are TRBV7-9 and TRBJ2-5, with D tentatively TRBD1 or TRBD2 (7 bases each). The germline V gene encodes CDR1 SEHNR and CDR2 FQNEAQ (reference sequence). Trimming stripped 0 bases from V and 4 bases from J, with 21 bases between. There are 18 residues in the CDR3. In nucleotides, the CDR3 is TGTGCCAGCAGCTTAGCGCAGGGTGTCCCCAGGGGGGGAGAGACCCAGTACTTC. Amino acid sequence: CASSLAQGVPRGGETQYF.

CDR3 sequence (DNA): TGCGCCAGCAGTCCCTTGGCGGGTGGGTCCTACGAGCAGTACTTC. Translation gives CASSPLAGGSYEQYF. This chain links TRBV4-1 with TRBJ2-7; perhaps TRBD2 as D (5 bases). The CDR3 extends over 15 amino acids. The V end lost 6 bases, the J end lost 1 base, and 16 bases lay between the germline ends. From germline, CDR1 is MGHRA and CDR2 YSYEKL.

This clone has a handful of counts. The chain links TRBV18 to TRBJ2-7; D possibly corresponds to TRBD1 (6 bases). V dropped 3 bases and J dropped 3 bases, with 12 bases sitting between them. Germline CDR1 and CDR2: KGHSH and LQKENI. The CDR3 totals 14 residues. CDR3 in DNA: TGTGCCAGCTCACCCTCCGGACAGAACTACGAGCAGTACTTC. It codes for CASSPSGQNYEQYF.

The chain carries TRBV6-5 and TRBJ2-2, with D perhaps TRBD1 (6 bases). The CDR3 sequence is 13 residues long. Trimming took off 7 bases at V and 7 bases at J, with 13 bases between the two ends. Per the germline V gene, CDR1 is MNHEY and CDR2 is SVGAGI. The CDR3 sequence: CASTGSGVGELFF. Here the CDR3 DNA reads TGTGCCAGCACCGGATCAGGGGTCGGGGAGCTGTTTTTT.

This clone was counted a few times. The chain recombines TRBV2 with TRBJ2-2; 10 bases align to TRBD2. This CDR3 contains 16 residues. CDR1 is SNHLY, CDR2 FYNNEI, per germline. V shed 6 bases and J 3 bases; nucleotides not matched to a gene: 7. In DNA, the CDR3 is TGTGCCAGCAGAAGAGCTAGCGGGAGTGACACCGGGGAGCTGTTTTTT. This sequence encodes CASRRASGSDTGELFF.

This clone has only one observation. The rearrangement joins TRBV27 to TRBJ1-4, with no clear D. CDR1 and CDR2 from the germline V gene are MNHEY and SMNVEV (reference sequence). CDR3 length equals 15 residues. V dropped 5 bases and J dropped 7 bases, with 17 bases sitting between them. The CDR3 here is CASSPYDGTSEKLFF. The CDR3 nucleotides are TGTGCCAGCAGTCCCTACGACGGAACCAGTGAAAAACTGTTTTTT.

The V and J genes are TRBV7-9 and TRBJ2-1; tentative D call: TRBD2 (6 bases). V was pared by 5 bases and J by 1 base, with 9 bases between. The germline CDR1 and CDR2 sequences are SEHNR and FQNEAQ (reference sequence). The CDR3 runs 14 residues. The CDR3 region is CASSPSGSYNEQFF. In nucleotides, the CDR3 is TGTGCCAGCAGCCCAAGCGGGTCCTACAATGAGCAGTTCTTC.

V is TRBV7-9 and J is TRBJ1-1, with 8 nucleotides matching TRBD1. Germline CDR1 reads SEHNR; CDR2 reads FQNEAQ (reference sequence). Trimming took 4 bases from V and 1 from J; bases not matched to a gene: 5. The CDR3 extends over 15 amino acids. CDR3 bases: TGTGCCAGCAGCTCGGGGACAGGAAGGAACACTGAAGCTTTCTTT. It translates to CASSSGTGRNTEAFF.

This clone was found once. The rearrangement links TRBV14 to TRBJ2-3; 7 bases line up with TRBD2. V lost 1 base, J lost 2 bases, and 12 bases stayed unmatched. CDR1 is SGHDN, CDR2 FVKESK, per germline. The CDR3 is 18 residues long. In DNA form, the CDR3 reads TGTGCCAGCAGCCAAGGTGTCCCGGGAGGACTCTCCACAGATACGCAGTATTTT. Protein: CASSQGVPGGLSTDTQYF.

The genes are TRBV6-1 and TRBJ2-1; the match to TRBD2 covers 7 bases. Germline-derived CDR1 and CDR2 are MNHNS and SASEGT. The CDR3 loop spans 18 amino acids. Germline trimming cut 0 bases from V and 3 bases from J; bases unmatched to any gene: 11. The CDR3 loop reads CASSEARKAGINYNEQFF. In DNA, the CDR3 is TGTGCCAGCAGTGAAGCCCGGAAAGCGGGAATTAACTACAATGAGCAGTTCTTC.

V usage is TRBV30 and J usage is TRBJ2-5, with D uncertain. The J call may be wrong; the DNA end is better matched by TRBJ2-7. Germline lookup yields CDR1 GTSNPN and CDR2 SVGIG (reference sequence). The CDR3 has 10 residues. This CDR3 is CAILPHEQYF. CDR3 nucleotides: TGTGCTATCCTCCCCCACGAGCAGTACTTC.

The chain joins TRBV11-2 to TRBJ2-5; the D gene is possibly TRBD2 (5 bases). Trimming shortened V by 3 bases and J by 2 bases, and 10 bases separated the two germline ends. Germline V CDR1 and CDR2: SGHAT, FQNNGV. The CDR3 length is 14 residues. The CDR3 loop reads CASSFGGDQETQYF. The CDR3 coding sequence is TGTGCCAGCAGCTTTGGAGGCGATCAAGAGACCCAGTACTTC.

The gene calls are TRBV7-9 and TRBJ2-6; no reliable D call. CDR3 length: 14 amino acids. Germline V gives CDR1 SEHNR, CDR2 FQNEAQ (reference sequence). Trimming removed 1 base from V and 1 base from J, with 2 bases in between. CDR3 loop: CASSLGSGANVLTF. DNA of the CDR3: TGTGCCAGCAGCTTAGGTTCTGGGGCCAACGTCCTGACTTTC. The whole variable domain, filled in from reference TRBV7-9 and TRBJ2-6, reads DTGVSQNPRHKITKRGQNVTFRCDPISEHNRLYWYRQTLGQGPEFLTYFQNEAQLEKSRLLSDRFSAERPKGSFSTLEIQRTEQGDSAMYLCASSLGSGANVLTFGAGSRLTVL.

The gene calls are TRBV5-1 and TRBJ2-2, with 9 bases matching TRBD2. Germline loops: CDR1 SGHRS, CDR2 YFSETQ. The V segment lost 4 bases and the J segment 7 bases; nucleotides outside the gene matches: 8. The CDR3 contains 15 residues. This chain's CDR3 is CASSLGTSPSGELFF. Here the CDR3 DNA reads TGCGCCAGCAGCCTAGGGACTAGCCCGAGCGGGGAGCTGTTTTTT.

The genes are TRBV10-1 and TRBJ1-1; D is unclear. The CDR3 extends over 13 amino acids. V was trimmed by 2 bases and J by 1 base, leaving 5 bases between them. Germline CDR1 is WNHNN and CDR2 is SYGVQD (reference sequence). The CDR3 spells CASSERQNTEAFF. The CDR3 DNA reads TGCGCCAGCAGTGAGAGGCAGAACACTGAAGCTTTCTTT.

This clone has at least ten counts. J is TRBJ2-6 and V is TRBV6-1; tentative D call: TRBD2 (5 bases). The CDR3 contains 15 residues. Trimming shortened V by 11 bases and J by 4 bases, and 18 bases separated the two germline ends. Germline CDR1 is MNHNS and CDR2 is SASEGT. The CDR3 protein is CAAANRGSGANVLTF. In nucleotides, the CDR3 is TGTGCCGCTGCCAATCGAGGGTCGGGGGCCAACGTCCTGACTTTC.

V and J are TRBV11-3 and TRBJ2-2, with D possibly called TRBD1 or TRBD2 (5 bases each). CDR3 length equals 18 residues. V lost 3 bases, J lost 6 bases, and 23 bases lay in between. Germline CDR1 and CDR2: SGHNT and YENEEA. DNA for the CDR3: TGTGCCAGCAGCTTCACCCTGAGGGGCGGTGGGCGCCCCGGGGAGCTGTTTTTT. This sequence encodes CASSFTLRGGGRPGELFF.

The V call is TRBV20-1, the J call TRBJ2-3; D remains ambiguous. Germline lookup yields CDR1 DFQATT and CDR2 SNEGSKA (reference sequence). CDR3 length equals 10 residues. The V gene lost 6 bases and the J gene lost 2 bases, with 3 bases spanning the gap. The CDR3 is CSAFTDTQYF. CDR3 coding DNA: TGCAGTGCCTTCACAGATACGCAGTATTTT.

Only a few counts were recorded for this clone. Other nucleotide sequences from this sample produce the same CDR3. The chain combines TRBV19 with TRBJ1-5; D remains ambiguous. Trimming stripped 3 bases from V and 1 base from J, with 7 bases between. CDR1 is LNHDA, CDR2 SQIVND, per germline (reference sequence). CDR3 size: 14 residues. CDR3 coding DNA: TGTGCCAGTAGTATGTCCGGGAGCAATCAGCCCCAGCATTTT. Translating gives CASSMSGSNQPQHF.

The chain employs TRBV19 and TRBJ1-1; weak D call: TRBD1 (5 bases). Germline lookup yields CDR1 LNHDA and CDR2 SQIVND (reference sequence). The CDR3 has 16 residues. V was clipped by 5 bases and J by 3 bases, with 19 bases between them. Here the CDR3 DNA reads TGTGCCAGTAGTCAACTTATCGGGACTGGAGACACTGAAGCTTTCTTT. Encoded protein: CASSQLIGTGDTEAFF. The full variable domain, with the rest looked up from reference TRBV19 and TRBJ1-1, is DGGITQSPKYLFRKEGQNVTLSCEQNLNHDAMYWYRQDPGQGLRLIYYSQIVNDFQKGDIAEGYSVSREKKESFPLTVTSAQKNPTAFYLCASSQLIGTGDTEAFFGQGTRLTVV.